A selection of T cell receptor beta chains follows, all from one sample in a study of patients and donors after allogeneic stem cell transplantation. One entry per CDR3 protein, called by TCRdb with MiXCR from the RT-PCR reads. Of 200,000 to 250,000 distinct CDR3 sequences listed, roughly 14% are singletons. The sample taken for sequencing was blood, either unsorted or a sorted T cell fraction (not recorded which). These receptor sequences come from a human donor who was either an allogeneic HSCT recipient or a stem cell or donor lymphocyte infusion donor (not recorded which). It is not recorded whose cells these are; they may come from a transplant donor. The conserved cysteine and the conserved F or W are not part of the CDR3 here.

V: TRBV7-2
J: TRBJ1-5
CDR3: ASSSEGGLGQPQH

V: TRBV19
J: TRBJ2-5
CDR3: ASSIPGVGETQY

V: TRBV20-1
J: TRBJ2-5
CDR3: SASWDRETQY

V: TRBV30
J: TRBJ1-5
CDR3: AWAVGANQPQH

V: TRBV5-1
J: TRBJ2-7
CDR3: ASSLESGYEQY

V: TRBV5-5
J: TRBJ2-7
CDR3: ASSLTVFGYEQY

V: TRBV4-2
J: TRBJ2-1
CDR3: ASSQDSGGAPNEQF

V: TRBV7-7
J: TRBJ2-2
CDR3: ASSLQLIGELF

V: TRBV20-1
J: TRBJ1-1
CDR3: SARKPGTMNTEAF

V: TRBV29-1
J: TRBJ1-3
CDR3: SVGDRGYGNTIY

V: TRBV12-3/TRBV12-4
J: TRBJ1-3
CDR3: ASTGTGGGNTIY

V: TRBV6-5
J: TRBJ2-1
CDR3: ASSLRQAYNEQF

V: TRBV5-1
J: TRBJ2-7
CDR3: ASSLGGTPYEQY

V: TRBV11-3
J: TRBJ2-7
CDR3: ASSFGGGYEQY

V: TRBV24-1
J: TRBJ2-5
CDR3: ATSDLGTGNEETQY

V: TRBV27
J: TRBJ2-1
CDR3: ASNLSGCRYNEQF

V: TRBV30
J: TRBJ2-7
CDR3: AWSTGRNEQY

V: TRBV12-3/TRBV12-4
J: TRBJ2-1
CDR3: ASSPRIGNEQF

V: TRBV12-3/TRBV12-4
J: TRBJ1-2
CDR3: ASSPVPPYGYT

V: TRBV29-1
J: TRBJ2-3
CDR3: SVDRAGLGQY

V: TRBV12-3/TRBV12-4
J: TRBJ2-7
CDR3: ASSLDSSYEQY

V: TRBV20-1
J: TRBJ2-5
CDR3: SANLMETQY

V: TRBV30
J: TRBJ2-7
CDR3: AWNRGYEQY

V: TRBV7-2
J: TRBJ2-7
CDR3: ASSYPSAYEQY

V: TRBV6-4
J: TRBJ2-1
CDR3: ASSDQGRFDEQF

V: TRBV4-3
J: TRBJ1-5
CDR3: ASSQDPGPISNQPQH

V: TRBV5-4
J: TRBJ2-6
CDR3: ASKQGAPSGANVLT

V: TRBV19
J: TRBJ1-1
CDR3: ATTQDRGLVLAEAF

V: TRBV2
J: TRBJ2-2
CDR3: ASSEQGRGGELF

V: TRBV9
J: TRBJ2-5
CDR3: ASTPGGRGQETQY

V: TRBV4-3
J: TRBJ1-1
CDR3: ASSQDDRGNTEAF

V: TRBV6-2/TRBV6-3
J: TRBJ1-1
CDR3: ASGKTRNTEAF

V: TRBV20-1
J: TRBJ2-1
CDR3: SASRDSRAYNEQF

V: TRBV10-2
J: TRBJ1-2
CDR3: ASSESAVLNYGYT

V: TRBV20-1
J: TRBJ1-6
CDR3: SARIETGSYNSPLH

V: TRBV7-6
J: TRBJ1-1
CDR3: ASSLSFQENTEAF

V: TRBV28
J: TRBJ1-2
CDR3: ASSILRGRSGYT

V: TRBV12-3/TRBV12-4
J: TRBJ2-3
CDR3: ASSRRTDTQY

V: TRBV11-2
J: TRBJ1-2
CDR3: ASSLDGKGGQGYT

V: TRBV25-1
J: TRBJ2-5
CDR3: ASSEAGRGQETQY